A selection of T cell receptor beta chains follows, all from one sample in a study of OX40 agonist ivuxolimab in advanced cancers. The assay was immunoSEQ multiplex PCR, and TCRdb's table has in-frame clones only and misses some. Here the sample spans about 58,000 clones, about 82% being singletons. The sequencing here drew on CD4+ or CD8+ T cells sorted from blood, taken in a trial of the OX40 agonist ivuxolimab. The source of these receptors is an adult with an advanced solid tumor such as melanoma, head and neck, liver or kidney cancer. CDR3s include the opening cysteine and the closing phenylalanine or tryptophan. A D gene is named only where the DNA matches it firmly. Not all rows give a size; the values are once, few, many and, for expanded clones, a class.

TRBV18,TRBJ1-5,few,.,CASSPQTGTAYQPQHF,TGTGCCAGCTCACCACAGACTGGGACTGCCTATCAGCCCCAGCATTTT
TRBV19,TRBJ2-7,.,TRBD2,CASSIGEGPYEQYF,TGTGCCAGTAGTATAGGGGAGGGACCCTACGAGCAGTACTTC
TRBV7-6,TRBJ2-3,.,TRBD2,CASSHSGGIRTDTQYF,TGTGCCAGCAGCCATAGCGGGGGTATTCGTACAGATACGCAGTATTTT
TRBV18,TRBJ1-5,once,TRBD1,CASSPQAGTGRENQPQHF,TGTGCCAGCTCACCACAGGCCGGGACAGGGCGGGAGAATCAGCCCCAGCATTTT
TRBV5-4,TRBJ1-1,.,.,CASSKTGMNTEAFF,TGTGCCAGCAGTAAGACAGGCATGAACACTGAAGCTTTCTTT
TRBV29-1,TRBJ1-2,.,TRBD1,CSVGTGAYYGYTF,TGCAGCGTAGGGACAGGGGCATACTATGGCTACACCTTC
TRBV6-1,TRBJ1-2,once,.,CASGAWSGYTF,TGTGCCAGCGGGGCCTGGTCTGGCTACACCTTC
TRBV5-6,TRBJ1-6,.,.,CASSLAGSNSPLHF,TGTGCCAGCAGCTTGGCCGGGTCTAATTCACCCCTCCACTTT
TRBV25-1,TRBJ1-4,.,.,CASSDSMGWATNEKLFF,TGTGCCAGCAGTGATTCCATGGGATGGGCAACTAATGAAAAACTGTTTTTT
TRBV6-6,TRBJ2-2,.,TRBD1,CASTGQGIGELFF,TGTGCCAGCACTGGACAGGGGATCGGGGAGCTGTTTTTT
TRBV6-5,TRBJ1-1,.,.,CASSYYGGTEAFF,TGTGCCAGCAGTTACTACGGGGGCACTGAAGCTTTCTTT
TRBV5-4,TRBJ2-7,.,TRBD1,CASSFDRTRGRHEQYF,TGTGCCAGCAGCTTCGACAGAACCAGGGGGCGGCATGAGCAGTACTTC
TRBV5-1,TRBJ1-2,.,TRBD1,CASSPWDRAAEGYTF,TGCGCCAGCAGCCCATGGGACAGGGCGGCGGAGGGCTACACCTTC
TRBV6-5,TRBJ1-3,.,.,CASSYSSPGAGSTIYF,TGTGCCAGCAGTTACTCGAGCCCGGGGGCTGGAAGCACCATATATTTT
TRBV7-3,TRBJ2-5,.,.,CASSLWGGQETQYF,TGTGCCAGCAGCTTATGGGGCGGGCAAGAGACCCAGTACTTC
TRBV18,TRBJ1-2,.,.,CASSPQKGDYGYTF,TGTGCCAGCTCACCACAAAAAGGGGACTATGGCTACACCTTC